The 30 T cell receptor beta chains listed next were all sequenced from one sample in a study of blood T cells in healthy people across ages. Then a second PCR, running about 7 to 11 cycles, was carried out with a sample-barcoded 5' primer and a J-beta primer mix. TCRdb reanalysed the 5' RACE reads using MiXCR and keeps one entry per CDR3 protein. The sample lists a few hundred thousand distinct CDR3 sequences; approximately 27% were seen once. Material for sequencing was blood. Receptors originate from a woman in her 70s in good health.

The table lists this clonotype with a few counts. The rearrangement joins TRBV6-2 or TRBV6-3 to TRBJ2-2, with D unclear. The CDR3 covers 14 residues. V lost 7 bases and J 2 bases, leaving 11 bases between the germline ends. The germline V gene encodes CDR1 MNHEY and CDR2 SVGEGT. The CDR3 region has the DNA TGTGCCAGCACCCGGACGCTTAACACCGGGGAGCTGTTTTTT. It codes for CASTRTLNTGELFF.

V gene TRBV5-1 combines with J gene TRBJ1-2; D ambiguous. This CDR3 spans 13 amino acids. The V end was cut by 0 bases, the J end by 6 bases, with 9 bases between. CDR1 SGHRS and CDR2 YFSETQ come from the germline V gene. CDR3 sequence: CASSLAKVDGYTF. The CDR3, as DNA: TGCGCCAGCAGCTTGGCCAAGGTGGATGGCTACACCTTC.

This chain connects TRBV7-2 to TRBJ1-6; 7 nucleotides agree with TRBD1. Unmatched junction bases numbered 6, after V lost 5 bases and J lost 5 bases. The CDR3 contains 15 residues. The germline CDR1 and CDR2 sequences are SGHTA and FQGNSA. The DNA for the CDR3 is TGTGCCAGCAGCACTCGGACAGGCGATAATTCACCCCTCCACTTT. Its translation is CASSTRTGDNSPLHF. The variable domain in full, completed from reference TRBV7-2 and TRBJ1-6, reads GAGVSQSPSNKVTEKGKDVELRCDPISGHTALYWYRQSLGQGLEFLIYFQGNSAPDKSGLPSDRFSAERTGGSVSTLTIQRTQQEDSAVYLCASSTRTGDNSPLHFGNGTRLTVT.

This clonotype has ten or more counts. This chain uses TRBV7-2 with TRBJ2-5; TRBD2 matches at 8 bases. The CDR3 runs 15 residues. Trimming took 5 bases from V and 2 from J; bases not matched to a gene: 7. Per the germline V gene, CDR1 is SGHTA and CDR2 is FQGNSA. CDR3 sequence reads: CASSPHRGGQETQYF. DNA of the CDR3: TGTGCCAGCAGCCCACACCGGGGGGGACAAGAGACCCAGTACTTC.

The count of this clonotype is one. The gene calls are TRBV4-1 and TRBJ1-1; D may be TRBD1 (6 bases). CDR3 length: 16 amino acids. Deletions cut 1 base from V and 1 base from J, with 13 bases between. The germline gives CDR1 MGHRA, CDR2 YSYEKL. CDR3 sequence reads: CASSQGRRGGNTEAFF. CDR3 DNA: TGCGCCAGCAGCCAAGGTCGCCGAGGGGGGAACACTGAAGCTTTCTTT.

This chain connects TRBV5-1 to TRBJ1-1; no definite D call. The CDR3 runs 15 residues. The V end was cut by 0 bases, the J end by 6 bases, with 15 bases between. The germline CDR1 and CDR2 sequences are SGHRS and YFSETQ. The CDR3 is CASSLVGPAGAEAFF. Here the CDR3 DNA reads TGCGCCAGCAGCTTGGTAGGGCCAGCCGGTGCTGAAGCTTTCTTT.

The CDR3 loop is CSAYRQVSVDEQFF. DNA of the CDR3: TGCAGCGCCTATCGACAGGTTTCGGTCGATGAGCAGTTCTTC. The rearrangement uses TRBV29-1 and TRBJ2-1, with D possibly being TRBD1 (6 bases). V was pared by 7 bases and J by 8 bases, with 21 bases between. Germline V gene lookup returns CDR1 SQVTM and CDR2 ANQGSEA. The CDR3 length is 14 residues.

This chain joins TRBV5-1 and TRBJ1-1, with D possibly matching TRBD1 (5 bases). Germline V CDR1 and CDR2: SGHRS, YFSETQ. The V and J ends lost 6 bases and 4 bases respectively, with 16 bases between them. This CDR3 is built from 14 residues. CDR3 nucleotide sequence: TGCGCCAGCAATGTCGGGGGGGTAAGCACTGAAGCTTTCTTT. Encoded protein: CASNVGGVSTEAFF.

V gene TRBV27 combines with J gene TRBJ2-3; TRBD1 aligns across 7 bases. With V trimmed by 4 bases and J by 5 bases, 3 bases remained unmatched. This CDR3 has 13 amino acids. CDR1 is MNHEY and CDR2 is SMNVEV in the germline V gene (reference sequence). The CDR3 here is CASSWTGRDTQYF. The CDR3 DNA follows: TGTGCCAGCAGTTGGACAGGTAGAGATACGCAGTATTTT.

This clonotype turned up a few times. The chain recombines TRBV18 with TRBJ2-2; D is undetermined. V lost 2 bases and J lost 1, with 8 bases in between. CDR3 length: 15 amino acids. The germline gives CDR1 KGHSH, CDR2 LQKENI. Here the CDR3 DNA reads TGTGCCAGCTCACCAGCGGCAGTGAACACCGGGGAGCTGTTTTTT. Protein product: CASSPAAVNTGELFF. The full variable domain, its missing parts supplied by reference TRBV18 and TRBJ2-2, is NAGVMQNPRHLVRRRGQEARLRCSPMKGHSHVYWYRQLPEEGLKFMVYLQKENIIDESGMPKERFSAEFPKEGPSILRIQQVVRGDSAAYFCASSPAAVNTGELFFGEGSRLTVL.

This sequence joins TRBV19 and TRBJ1-5; 8 nucleotides align to TRBD1. J lost 0 bases, V lost 6 bases, and 13 bases had no gene match. CDR1 LNHDA and CDR2 SQIVND come from the germline V gene (reference sequence). This CDR3 is built from 18 residues. This CDR3 reads CASRLGQVPPYSNQPQHF. Written as DNA, the CDR3 is TGTGCCAGTAGGTTGGGACAGGTCCCCCCTTATAGCAATCAGCCCCAGCATTTT.

This chain joins TRBV5-4 and TRBJ2-2; 9 bases match TRBD1. Germline CDR1 and CDR2: SGHNT and YYREEE (reference sequence). This CDR3 has 15 residues. Trimming removed 4 bases from V and 4 bases from J; junction bases left unmatched: 5. CDR3 bases: TGTGCCAGCAGCGCCAGACAGGGGGGCACCGGGGAGCTGTTTTTT. Protein sequence: CASSARQGGTGELFF.

A note on this clonotype: The CDR3 does not end in the conserved phenylalanine or tryptophan, so this is likely a read error. The chain recombines TRBV10-3 with TRBJ2-7, with D perhaps matching TRBD1 (5 bases). The CDR3 is 13 amino acids. From germline, CDR1 is ENHRY and CDR2 SYGVKD. The V and J ends lost 7 bases and 0 bases respectively, with 10 bases between them. CDR3 DNA: TGTGCCATCAAAGGACAAATCTCCTACGAGCAGTACCTC. It encodes CAIKGQISYEQYL.

This clonotype was counted only a few times. This chain links TRBV3-1 with TRBJ2-3, with TRBD2 as a possible D gene (5 bases). The CDR3 has 14 residues. Germline CDR1 and CDR2: LGHDT and YNNKEL (reference sequence). V lost 2 bases to trimming and J lost 4 bases, with 10 bases between them. This chain's CDR3 is CASSQYGESDTQYF. The DNA for the CDR3 is TGTGCCAGCAGCCAATACGGGGAATCAGATACGCAGTATTTT.

This chain connects TRBV20-1 to TRBJ2-5, with D unresolved. CDR1 is DFQATT and CDR2 is SNEGSKA in the germline V gene (reference sequence). Trimming shortened V by 6 bases and J by 5 bases, and 13 bases separated the two germline ends. CDR3 size: 12 residues. CDR3 sequence: CSADGSWETQYF. CDR3 DNA: TGCAGTGCGGACGGTTCGTGGGAGACCCAGTACTTC.

This clonotype was observed a few times. This chain links TRBV4-3 with TRBJ1-5; a weak D match, TRBD1 (6 bases). This CDR3 contains 15 residues. Germline CDR1 LGHNA, CDR2 YSLEER. V gave up 4 bases and J gave up 7 bases, with 17 bases separating them. This CDR3 reads CASSPRAGVGQPQHF. CDR3 DNA: TGCGCCAGCAGCCCAAGGGCAGGGGTCGGGCAGCCCCAGCATTTT.

A single count supports this clonotype. The chain couples TRBV7-9 to TRBJ1-2; TRBD1 might be the D (6 bases). Per germline, CDR1 SEHNR and CDR2 FQNEAQ (reference sequence). V shed 3 bases and J shed 4 bases, with 15 bases lying between them. This CDR3 region has 15 residues. CDR3 nucleotide sequence: TGTGCCAGCAGCTTCACAGGGAGAATAGTCTATGGCTACACCTTC. Translation gives CASSFTGRIVYGYTF.

This rearrangement joins TRBV27 to TRBJ2-4, with TRBD2 as a possible D gene (5 bases). The ends were cut back, 3 bases at V and 3 bases at J, with 9 bases in the middle. The CDR3 contains 14 residues. Germline CDR1 MNHEY, CDR2 SMNVEV (reference sequence). CDR3 nucleotides: TGTGCCAGCAGTTTCAGCGGTGTCAAAAACATTCAGTACTTC. This translates into CASSFSGVKNIQYF.

In its sample, this clonotype was seen a few times. The V call is TRBV5-1, the J call TRBJ2-5, with TRBD2 matching 7 bases. The J call may be faulty, since TRBJ2-1 better matches the DNA end. CDR1 and CDR2 (germline): SGHRS, YFSETQ. The length of the CDR3 is 14 residues. CDR3 nucleotide sequence: TGCGCCAGCAGCTTGTGGGGACTACCCAATGAGCAGTTCTTC. As protein: CASSLWGLPNEQFF.

This clonotype turned up a few times. The genes are TRBV7-9 and TRBJ2-5, with a weak D call TRBD1 (5 bases). The germline V gene encodes CDR1 SEHNR and CDR2 FQNEAQ (reference sequence). V shed 10 bases and J shed 5 bases, with 14 bases lying between them. The CDR3 contains 12 residues. CDR3 nucleotide sequence: TGTGCCAACAGTTTACAGGTCGAGACCCAGTACTTC. It translates to CANSLQVETQYF.

The rearrangement uses TRBV4-3 and TRBJ2-3; 9 bases are shared with TRBD2. The CDR3 loop spans 16 amino acids. Trimming removed 2 bases from V and 2 bases from J; junction bases left unmatched: 5. Germline V gene sequence: CDR1 LGHNA, CDR2 YSLEER. This chain's CDR3 is CASSQSTSGYTDTQYF. The DNA for the CDR3 is TGCGCCAGCAGCCAATCAACTAGCGGGTACACAGATACGCAGTATTTT.

The gene calls are TRBV12-3 or TRBV12-4 and TRBJ2-1; TRBD2 matches at 10 bases. V was pared by 3 bases and J by 0 bases, with 17 bases of the junction left unmatched. CDR3 length: 21 amino acids. For the CDR3, the DNA is TGTGCCAGCAGTTTGTGGAGGAGTAGCGGGGGGACCCTTAGCTCCTACAATGAGCAGTTCTTC. Protein: CASSLWRSSGGTLSSYNEQFF.

The chain has TRBV4-3 and TRBJ2-3; TRBD2 agrees at 8 bases. CDR1 and CDR2 from the germline V gene are LGHNA and YSLEER. This CDR3 spans 17 amino acids. J was trimmed by 4 bases and V by 1 base; bases with no gene match: 10. CDR3 protein: CASSQALSGSGADTQYF. CDR3 in DNA: TGCGCCAGCAGCCAAGCTCTAAGCGGGAGTGGAGCAGATACGCAGTATTTT.

On this clonotype: An end of the junction differs from the germline gene, which may be a read error. The V and J genes are TRBV7-2 and TRBJ1-4, with 7 bases identical to TRBD1. CDR1 SGHTA and CDR2 FQGNSA come from the germline V gene. The CDR3 is 16 residues long. CDR3 in amino acids: CASSLVRGATNEKLFF. The CDR3 DNA sequence: TGCGCCAGCAGCTTAGTCAGGGGGGCTACTAATGAAAAACTGTTTTTT.

The V gene is TRBV4-3, the J gene TRBJ2-5; tentatively, D is TRBD1 or TRBD2 (5 bases each). TRBJ2-7 explains the end of the DNA better; the J call may be wrong. This CDR3 region has 16 residues. Germline V lookup: CDR1 LGHNA, CDR2 YSLEER. The CDR3 here is CASSQDGPGTVHEQYF. CDR3 in DNA: TGCGCCAGCAGCCAAGATGGTCCGGGGACGGTCCACGAGCAGTACTTC.

The chain is built from TRBV29-1 and TRBJ1-2, with a weak D call TRBD1 (5 bases). The CDR3 totals 13 residues. Between the trimmed V and J ends, which lost 2 bases and 1 base, there was a span of 8 bases. Germline CDR1 is SQVTM and CDR2 is ANQGSEA. In nucleotides, the CDR3 is TGCAGCGTTGAAAGGGGCCATAACTATGGCTACACCTTC. Encoded protein: CSVERGHNYGYTF.

V gene TRBV7-2 combines with J gene TRBJ2-1; TRBD2 is a possible D gene (5 bases). V lost 3 bases and J lost 5, with 17 bases in between. The germline gives CDR1 SGHTA, CDR2 FQGNSA. The CDR3 contains 16 residues. The CDR3 region has the DNA TGTGCCAGCAGCTTTGGCTTGACGGGGATGGACAATGAGCAGTTCTTC. It encodes CASSFGLTGMDNEQFF. Variable domain in full (rest from reference TRBV7-2 and TRBJ2-1): GAGVSQSPSNKVTEKGKDVELRCDPISGHTALYWYRQSLGQGLEFLIYFQGNSAPDKSGLPSDRFSAERTGGSVSTLTIQRTQQEDSAVYLCASSFGLTGMDNEQFFGPGTRLTVL.

The chain is built from TRBV3-1 and TRBJ2-7; either TRBD1 or TRBD2 may fit D (5 bases each). V lost 0 bases, J lost 12 bases, and 24 bases lay in between. This CDR3 contains 16 residues. Germline V gene sequence: CDR1 LGHDT, CDR2 YNNKEL (reference sequence). The DNA for the CDR3 is TGTGCCAGCAGCCAAGAAGTGGGACGGCGTGGGAGTGGGGCGTACTTC. It is translated as CASSQEVGRRGSGAYF.

This chain connects TRBV11-2 to TRBJ2-2; unclear D gene. CDR3 length: 14 amino acids. Germline lookup yields CDR1 SGHAT and CDR2 FQNNGV. Trimming shortened V by 0 bases and J by 7 bases, and 9 bases separated the two germline ends. This CDR3 is CASSLDHGRGELFF. The CDR3 coding sequence is TGTGCCAGCAGCTTAGATCATGGCCGCGGGGAGCTGTTTTTT.

V usage is TRBV29-1 and J usage is TRBJ1-1; TRBD1 agrees at 7 bases. J was trimmed by 1 base and V by 7 bases; bases with no gene match: 15. The CDR3 runs to 16 residues. CDR1 and CDR2 from the germline V gene are SQVTM and ANQGSEA. The CDR3 loop is CSGKRQGGGGNTEAFF. The CDR3 region has the DNA TGCAGCGGGAAAAGACAGGGAGGAGGGGGGAACACTGAAGCTTTCTTT. The variable domain in full, completed from reference TRBV29-1 and TRBJ1-1, reads SAVISQKPSRDICQRGTSLTIQCQVDSQVTMMFWYRQQPGQSLTLIATANQGSEATYESGFVIDKFPISRPNLTFSTLTVSNMSPEDSSIYLCSGKRQGGGGNTEAFFGQGTRLTVV.